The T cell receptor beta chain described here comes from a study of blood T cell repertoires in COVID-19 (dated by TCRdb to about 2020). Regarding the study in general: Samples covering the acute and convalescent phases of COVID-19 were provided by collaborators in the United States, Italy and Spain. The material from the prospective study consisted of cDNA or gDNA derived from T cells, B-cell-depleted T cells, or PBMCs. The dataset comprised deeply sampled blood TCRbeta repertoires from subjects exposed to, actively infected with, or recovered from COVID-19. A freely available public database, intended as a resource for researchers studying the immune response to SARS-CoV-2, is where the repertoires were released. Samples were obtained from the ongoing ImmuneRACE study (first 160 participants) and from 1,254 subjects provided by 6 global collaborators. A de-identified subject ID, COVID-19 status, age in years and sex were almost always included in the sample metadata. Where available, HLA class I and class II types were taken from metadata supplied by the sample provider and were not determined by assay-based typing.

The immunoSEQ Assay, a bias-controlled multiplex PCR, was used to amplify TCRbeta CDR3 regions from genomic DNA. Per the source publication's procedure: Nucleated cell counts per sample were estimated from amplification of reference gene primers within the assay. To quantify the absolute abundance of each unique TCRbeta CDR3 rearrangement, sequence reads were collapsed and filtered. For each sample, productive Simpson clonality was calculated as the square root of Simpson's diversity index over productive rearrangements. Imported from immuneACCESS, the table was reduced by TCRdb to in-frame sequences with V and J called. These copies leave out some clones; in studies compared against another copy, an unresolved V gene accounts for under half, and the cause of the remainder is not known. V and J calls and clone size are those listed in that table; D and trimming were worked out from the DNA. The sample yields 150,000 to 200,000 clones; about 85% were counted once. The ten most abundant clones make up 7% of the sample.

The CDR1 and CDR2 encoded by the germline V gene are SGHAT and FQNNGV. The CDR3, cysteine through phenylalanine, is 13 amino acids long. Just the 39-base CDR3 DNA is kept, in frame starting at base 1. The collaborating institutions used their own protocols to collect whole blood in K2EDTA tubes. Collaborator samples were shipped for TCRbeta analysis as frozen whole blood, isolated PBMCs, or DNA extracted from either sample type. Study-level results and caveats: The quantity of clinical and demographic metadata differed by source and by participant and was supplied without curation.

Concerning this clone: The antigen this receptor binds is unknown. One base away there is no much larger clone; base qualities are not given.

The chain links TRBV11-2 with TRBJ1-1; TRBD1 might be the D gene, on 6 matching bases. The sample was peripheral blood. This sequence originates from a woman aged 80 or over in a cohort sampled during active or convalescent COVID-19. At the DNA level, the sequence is TGTGCACCGACGGCAGGGGTTAACACTGAAGCTTTCTTT. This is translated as CAPTAGVNTEAFF. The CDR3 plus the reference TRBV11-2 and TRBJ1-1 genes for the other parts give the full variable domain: EAGVAQSPRYKIIEKRQSVAFWCNPISGHATLYWYQQILGQGPKLLIQFQNNGVVDDSQLPKDRFSAERLKGVDSTLKIQPAKLEDSAVYLCAPTAGVNTEAFFGQGTRLTVV.